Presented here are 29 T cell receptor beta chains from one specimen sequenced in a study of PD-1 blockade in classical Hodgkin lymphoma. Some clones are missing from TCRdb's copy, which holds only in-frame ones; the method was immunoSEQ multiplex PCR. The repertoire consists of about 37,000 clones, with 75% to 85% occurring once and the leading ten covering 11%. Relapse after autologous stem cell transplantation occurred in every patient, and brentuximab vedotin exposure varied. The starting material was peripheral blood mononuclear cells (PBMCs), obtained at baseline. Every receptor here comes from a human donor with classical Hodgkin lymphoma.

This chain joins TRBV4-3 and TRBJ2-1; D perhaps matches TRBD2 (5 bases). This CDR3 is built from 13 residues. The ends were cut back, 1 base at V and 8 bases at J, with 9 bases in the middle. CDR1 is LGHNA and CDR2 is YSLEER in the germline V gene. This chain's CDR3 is CASSQGRRDEQFF. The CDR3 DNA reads TGCGCCAGCAGCCAAGGCCGGCGGGATGAGCAGTTCTTC.

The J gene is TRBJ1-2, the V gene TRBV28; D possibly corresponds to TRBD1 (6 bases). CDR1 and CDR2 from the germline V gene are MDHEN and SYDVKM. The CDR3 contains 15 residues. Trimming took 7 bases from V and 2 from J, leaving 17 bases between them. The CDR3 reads CASTESPGANYGYTF. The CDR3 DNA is TGTGCCAGCACCGAGAGTCCAGGGGCGAACTATGGCTACACCTTC.

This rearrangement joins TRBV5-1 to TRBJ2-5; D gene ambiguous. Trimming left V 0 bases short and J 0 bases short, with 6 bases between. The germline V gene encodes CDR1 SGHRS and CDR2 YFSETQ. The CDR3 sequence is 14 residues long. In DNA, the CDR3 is TGCGCCAGCAGCTTGGGGCGGAACCAAGAGACCCAGTACTTC. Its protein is CASSLGRNQETQYF.

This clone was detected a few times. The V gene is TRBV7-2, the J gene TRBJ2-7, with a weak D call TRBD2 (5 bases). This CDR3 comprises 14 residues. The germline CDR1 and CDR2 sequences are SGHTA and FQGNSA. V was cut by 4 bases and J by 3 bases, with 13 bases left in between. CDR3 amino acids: CASSYGLALYEQYF. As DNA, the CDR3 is TGTGCCAGCAGCTACGGGCTAGCCCTCTACGAGCAGTACTTC.

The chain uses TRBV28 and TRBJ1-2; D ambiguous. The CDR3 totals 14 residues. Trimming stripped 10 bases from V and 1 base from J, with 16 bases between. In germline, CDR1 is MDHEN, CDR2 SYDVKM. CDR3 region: CATRPPTSNYGYTF. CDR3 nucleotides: TGTGCCACCAGGCCCCCTACTAGTAACTATGGCTACACCTTC.

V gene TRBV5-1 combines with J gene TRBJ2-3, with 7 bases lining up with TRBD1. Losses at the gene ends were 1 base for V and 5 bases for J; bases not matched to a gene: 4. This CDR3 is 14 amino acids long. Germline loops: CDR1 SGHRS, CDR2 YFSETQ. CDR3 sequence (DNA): TGCGCCAGCAGCTTGCAAGGGGGCAAAGATACGCAGTATTTT. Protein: CASSLQGGKDTQYF.

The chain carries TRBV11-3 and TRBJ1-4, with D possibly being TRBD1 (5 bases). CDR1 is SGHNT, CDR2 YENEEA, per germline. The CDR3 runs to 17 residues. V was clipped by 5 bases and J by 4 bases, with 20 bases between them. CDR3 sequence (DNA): TGTGCCAGCAGCCCAGCCATCGGGGGGGACTTTAATGAAAAACTGTTTTTT. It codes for CASSPAIGGDFNEKLFF.

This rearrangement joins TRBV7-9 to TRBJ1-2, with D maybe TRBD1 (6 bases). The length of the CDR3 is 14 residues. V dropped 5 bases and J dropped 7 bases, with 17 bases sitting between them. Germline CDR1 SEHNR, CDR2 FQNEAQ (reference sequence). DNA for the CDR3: TGTGCCAGCAGCGGAAGCGCGACAGGCGGTGGCTACACCTTC. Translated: CASSGSATGGGYTF.

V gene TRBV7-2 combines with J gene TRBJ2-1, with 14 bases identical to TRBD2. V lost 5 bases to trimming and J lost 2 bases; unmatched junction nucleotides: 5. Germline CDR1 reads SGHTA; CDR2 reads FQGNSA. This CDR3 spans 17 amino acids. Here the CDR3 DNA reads TGTGCCAGCAGCCTCGGGACTAGCGGGAGTCCCTACAATGAGCAGTTCTTC. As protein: CASSLGTSGSPYNEQFF.

The CDR3 nucleotides read TGTGCCAGCAGTGCGACAGCGGTCACTGAAGCTTTCTTT. It codes for CASSATAVTEAFF. The V call is TRBV6-1, the J call TRBJ1-1; D may be TRBD1 (5 bases). Germline-derived CDR1 and CDR2 are MNHNS and SASEGT. The CDR3 totals 13 residues. V was pared by 4 bases and J by 4 bases, with 10 bases between.

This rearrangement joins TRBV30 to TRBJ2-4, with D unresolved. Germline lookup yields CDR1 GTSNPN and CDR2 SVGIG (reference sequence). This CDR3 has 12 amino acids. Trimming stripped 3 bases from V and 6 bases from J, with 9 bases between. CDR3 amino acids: CAWSARINIQYF. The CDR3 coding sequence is TGTGCCTGGAGCGCGAGGATAAACATTCAGTACTTC.

The CDR3 DNA follows: TGTGCCAGCAGCGTAGCCAGATACAATGAGCAGTTCTTC. Translation: CASSVARYNEQFF. The chain uses TRBV9 and TRBJ2-1; the D is unclear. With 0 bases removed from V and 4 bases from J, the gap between germline ends came to 5 bases. The CDR3 is made up of 13 amino acids. Germline CDR1 and CDR2: SGDLS and YYNGEE.

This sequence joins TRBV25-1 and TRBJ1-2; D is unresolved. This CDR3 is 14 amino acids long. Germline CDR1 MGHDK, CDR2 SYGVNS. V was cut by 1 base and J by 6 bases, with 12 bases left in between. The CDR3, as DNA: TGTGCCAGCAGTGAATTAGGAGGGCTCGATGGCTACACCTTC. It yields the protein CASSELGGLDGYTF.

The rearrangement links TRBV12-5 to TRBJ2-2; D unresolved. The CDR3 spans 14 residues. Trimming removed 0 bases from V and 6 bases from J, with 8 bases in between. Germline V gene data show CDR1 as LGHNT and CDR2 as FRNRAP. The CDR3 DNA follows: TGTGCTAGTGGTTTGGTACCGTGGCCCGGGGAGCTGTTTTTT. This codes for CASGLVPWPGELFF.

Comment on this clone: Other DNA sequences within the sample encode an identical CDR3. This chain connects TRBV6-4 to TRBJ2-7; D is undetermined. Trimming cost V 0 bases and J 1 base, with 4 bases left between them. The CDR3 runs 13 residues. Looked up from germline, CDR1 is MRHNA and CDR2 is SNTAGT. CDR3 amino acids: CASSDSQSYEQYF. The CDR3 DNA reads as TGTGCCAGCAGTGACTCCCAGTCCTACGAGCAGTACTTC.

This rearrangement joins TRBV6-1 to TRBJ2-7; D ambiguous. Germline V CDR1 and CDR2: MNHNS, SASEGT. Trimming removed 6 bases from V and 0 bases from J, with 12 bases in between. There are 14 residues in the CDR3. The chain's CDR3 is CASRAVFSSYEQYF. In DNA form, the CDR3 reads TGTGCCAGCAGGGCAGTTTTTAGCTCCTACGAGCAGTACTTC.

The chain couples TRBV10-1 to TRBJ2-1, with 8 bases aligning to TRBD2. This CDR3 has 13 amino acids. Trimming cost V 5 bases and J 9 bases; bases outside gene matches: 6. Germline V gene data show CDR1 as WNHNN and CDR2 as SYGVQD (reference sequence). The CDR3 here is CASSPSGRGEQFF. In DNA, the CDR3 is TGCGCCAGCAGTCCAAGCGGGAGAGGTGAGCAGTTCTTC.

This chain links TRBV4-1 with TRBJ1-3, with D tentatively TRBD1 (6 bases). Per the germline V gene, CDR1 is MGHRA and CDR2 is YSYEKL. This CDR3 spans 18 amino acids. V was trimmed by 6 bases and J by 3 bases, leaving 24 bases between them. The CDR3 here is CASSPFMSSRGGGNTIYF. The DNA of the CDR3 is TGCGCCAGCAGTCCTTTCATGAGTTCCAGGGGTGGTGGAAACACCATATATTTT.

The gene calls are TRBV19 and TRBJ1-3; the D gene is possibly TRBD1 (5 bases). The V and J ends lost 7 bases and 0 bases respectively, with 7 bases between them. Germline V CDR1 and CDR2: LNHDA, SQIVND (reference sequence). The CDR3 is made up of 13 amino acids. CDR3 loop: CASMRGSGNTIYF. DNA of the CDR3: TGTGCCAGTATGAGGGGCTCTGGAAACACCATATATTTT.

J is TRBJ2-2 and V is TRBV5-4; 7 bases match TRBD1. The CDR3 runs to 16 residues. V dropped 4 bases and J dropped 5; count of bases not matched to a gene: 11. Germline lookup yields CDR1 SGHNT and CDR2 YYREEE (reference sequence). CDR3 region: CASSTLTGSVTGELFF. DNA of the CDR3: TGTGCCAGCAGCACCTTGACAGGGAGTGTTACCGGGGAGCTGTTTTTT.

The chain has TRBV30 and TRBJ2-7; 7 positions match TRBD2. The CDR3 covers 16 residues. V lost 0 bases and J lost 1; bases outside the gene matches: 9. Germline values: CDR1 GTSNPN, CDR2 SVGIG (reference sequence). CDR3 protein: CAWSVRLGLESYEQYF. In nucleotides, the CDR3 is TGTGCCTGGAGTGTACGATTAGGACTAGAATCCTACGAGCAGTACTTC.

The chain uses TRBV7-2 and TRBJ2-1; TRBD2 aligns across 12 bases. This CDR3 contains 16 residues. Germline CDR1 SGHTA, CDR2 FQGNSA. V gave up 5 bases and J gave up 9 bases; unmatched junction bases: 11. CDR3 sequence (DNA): TGTGCCAGCAGCACGACTAGCGGGAGCAGGGGATTTGAGCAGTTCTTC. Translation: CASSTTSGSRGFEQFF.

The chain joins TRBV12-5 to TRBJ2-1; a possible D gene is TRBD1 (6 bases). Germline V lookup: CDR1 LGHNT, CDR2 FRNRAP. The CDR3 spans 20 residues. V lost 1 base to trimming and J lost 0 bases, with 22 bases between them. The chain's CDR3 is CASGLAPRTESFYSYNEQFF. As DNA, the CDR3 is TGTGCTAGTGGTTTGGCTCCACGGACAGAGAGCTTCTACTCCTACAATGAGCAGTTCTTC.

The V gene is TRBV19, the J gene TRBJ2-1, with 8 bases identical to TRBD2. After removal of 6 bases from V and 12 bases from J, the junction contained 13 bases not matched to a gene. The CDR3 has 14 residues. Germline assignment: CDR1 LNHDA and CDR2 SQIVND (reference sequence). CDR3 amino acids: CASRQTGTSHRQFF. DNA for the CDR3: TGTGCCAGTAGACAAACCGGGACTAGTCACCGGCAGTTCTTC.

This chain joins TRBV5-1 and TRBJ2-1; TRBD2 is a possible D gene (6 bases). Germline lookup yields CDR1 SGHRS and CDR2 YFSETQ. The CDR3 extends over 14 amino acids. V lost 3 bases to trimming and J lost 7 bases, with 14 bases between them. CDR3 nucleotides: TGCGCCAGCAGCTGGGGGGACTCCATTAATGAGCAGTTCTTC. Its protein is CASSWGDSINEQFF.

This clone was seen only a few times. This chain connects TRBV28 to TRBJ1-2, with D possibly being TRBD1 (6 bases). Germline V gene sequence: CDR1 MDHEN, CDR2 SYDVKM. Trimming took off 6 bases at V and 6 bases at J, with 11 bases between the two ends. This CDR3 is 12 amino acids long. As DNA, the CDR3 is TGTGCCAGCAGCCTCGGGGGCCATGGCTACACCTTC. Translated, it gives CASSLGGHGYTF.

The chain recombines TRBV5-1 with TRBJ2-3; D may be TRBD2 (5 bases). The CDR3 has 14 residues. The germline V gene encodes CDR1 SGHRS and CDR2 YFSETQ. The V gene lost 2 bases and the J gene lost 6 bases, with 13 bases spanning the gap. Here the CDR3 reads CASSFGGPLDTQYF. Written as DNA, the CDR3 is TGCGCCAGCAGCTTCGGCGGGCCTTTGGATACGCAGTATTTT. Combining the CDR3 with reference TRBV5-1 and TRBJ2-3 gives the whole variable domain KAGVTQTPRYLIKTRGQQVTLSCSPISGHRSVSWYQQTPGQGLQFLFEYFSETQRNKGNFPGRFSGRQFSNSRSEMNVSTLELGDSALYLCASSFGGPLDTQYFGPGTRLTVL.

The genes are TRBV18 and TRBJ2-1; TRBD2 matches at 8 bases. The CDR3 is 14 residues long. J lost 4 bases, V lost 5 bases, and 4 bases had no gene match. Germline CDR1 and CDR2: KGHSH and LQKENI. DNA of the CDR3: TGTGCCAGCTCAGTTACTAGCGGTTACAATGAGCAGTTCTTC. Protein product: CASSVTSGYNEQFF.

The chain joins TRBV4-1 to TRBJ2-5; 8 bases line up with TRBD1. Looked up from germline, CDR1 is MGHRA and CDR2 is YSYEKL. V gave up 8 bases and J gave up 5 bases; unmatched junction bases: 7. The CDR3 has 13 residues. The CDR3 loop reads CASSDRGYETQYF. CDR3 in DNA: TGCGCCAGCTCCGACAGGGGATATGAGACCCAGTACTTC.